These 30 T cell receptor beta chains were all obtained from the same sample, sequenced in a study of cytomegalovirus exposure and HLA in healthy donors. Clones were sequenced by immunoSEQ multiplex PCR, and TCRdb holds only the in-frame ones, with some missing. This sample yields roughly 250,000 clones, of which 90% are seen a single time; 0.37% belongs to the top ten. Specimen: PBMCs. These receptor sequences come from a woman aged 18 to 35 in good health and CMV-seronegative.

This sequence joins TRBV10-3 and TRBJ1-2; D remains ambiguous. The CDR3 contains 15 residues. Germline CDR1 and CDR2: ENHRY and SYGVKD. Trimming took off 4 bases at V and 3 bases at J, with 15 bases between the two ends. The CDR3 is CAISADQGGYYGYTF. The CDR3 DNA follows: TGTGCCATCAGTGCCGACCAAGGCGGGTACTATGGCTACACCTTC.

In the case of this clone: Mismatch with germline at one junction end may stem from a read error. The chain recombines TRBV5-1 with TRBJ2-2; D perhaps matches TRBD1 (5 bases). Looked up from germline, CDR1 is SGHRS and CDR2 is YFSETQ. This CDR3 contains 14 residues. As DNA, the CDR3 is TGTGCCAGCAGCTTACCAGGGCACACCGGGGAGCTGTTTTTT. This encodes CASSLPGHTGELFF.

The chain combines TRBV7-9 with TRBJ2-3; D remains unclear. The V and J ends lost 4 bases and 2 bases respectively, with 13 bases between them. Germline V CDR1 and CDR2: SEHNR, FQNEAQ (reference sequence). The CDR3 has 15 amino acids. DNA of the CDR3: TGTGCCAGCAGCTCTCCAGCGTTTTCCACAGATACGCAGTATTTT. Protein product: CASSSPAFSTDTQYF.

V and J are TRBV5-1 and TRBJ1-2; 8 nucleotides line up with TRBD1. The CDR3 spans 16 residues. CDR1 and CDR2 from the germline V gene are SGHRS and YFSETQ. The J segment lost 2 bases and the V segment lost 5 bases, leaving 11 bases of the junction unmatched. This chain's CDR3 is CASRGEVQGANYGYTF. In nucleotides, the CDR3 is TGCGCCAGCAGGGGTGAGGTCCAGGGGGCAAACTATGGCTACACCTTC.

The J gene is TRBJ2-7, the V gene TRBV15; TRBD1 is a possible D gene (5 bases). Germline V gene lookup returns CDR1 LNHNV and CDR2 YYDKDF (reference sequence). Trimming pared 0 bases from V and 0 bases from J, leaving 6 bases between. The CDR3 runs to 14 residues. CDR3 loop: CATSRDRASYEQYF. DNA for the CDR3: TGTGCCACCAGCAGAGACAGGGCCTCCTACGAGCAGTACTTC. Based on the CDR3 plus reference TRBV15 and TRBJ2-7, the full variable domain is DAMVIQNPRYQVTQFGKPVTLSCSQTLNHNVMYWYQQKSSQAPKLLFHYYDKDFNNEADTPDNFQSRRPNTSFCFLDIRSPGLGDTAMYLCATSRDRASYEQYFGPGTRLTVT.

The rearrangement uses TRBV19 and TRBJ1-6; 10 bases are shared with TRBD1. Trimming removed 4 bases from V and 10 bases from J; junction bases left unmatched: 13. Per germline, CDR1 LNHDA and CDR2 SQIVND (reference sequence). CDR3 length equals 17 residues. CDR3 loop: CASSNRDRGVIRSPLHF. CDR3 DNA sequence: TGTGCCAGTAGTAACCGGGACAGGGGCGTGATACGCTCACCCCTCCACTTT.

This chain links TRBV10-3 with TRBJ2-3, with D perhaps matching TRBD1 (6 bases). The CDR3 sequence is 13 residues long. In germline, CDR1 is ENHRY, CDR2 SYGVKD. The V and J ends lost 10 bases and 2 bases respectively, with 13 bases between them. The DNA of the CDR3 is TGTGCCAATTCGGACAGATCCACAGATACGCAGTATTTT. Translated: CANSDRSTDTQYF.

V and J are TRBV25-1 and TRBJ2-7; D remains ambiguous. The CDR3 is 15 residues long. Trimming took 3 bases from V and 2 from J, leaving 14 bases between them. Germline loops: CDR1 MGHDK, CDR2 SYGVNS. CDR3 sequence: CASSDPAADTYEQYF. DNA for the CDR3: TGTGCCAGCAGTGACCCCGCGGCTGATACCTACGAGCAGTACTTC.

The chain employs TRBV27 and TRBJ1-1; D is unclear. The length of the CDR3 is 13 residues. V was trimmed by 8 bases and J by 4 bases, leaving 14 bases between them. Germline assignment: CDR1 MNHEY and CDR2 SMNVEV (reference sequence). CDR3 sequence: CASENFSRTEAFF. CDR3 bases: TGTGCCAGCGAAAACTTCTCGCGCACTGAAGCTTTCTTT.

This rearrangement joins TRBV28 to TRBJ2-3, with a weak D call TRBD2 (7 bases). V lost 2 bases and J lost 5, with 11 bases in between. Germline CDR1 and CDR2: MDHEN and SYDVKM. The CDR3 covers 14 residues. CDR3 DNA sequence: TGTGCCAGCAGTTTAGCGGGGGCACGAGATACGCAGTATTTT. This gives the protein CASSLAGARDTQYF.

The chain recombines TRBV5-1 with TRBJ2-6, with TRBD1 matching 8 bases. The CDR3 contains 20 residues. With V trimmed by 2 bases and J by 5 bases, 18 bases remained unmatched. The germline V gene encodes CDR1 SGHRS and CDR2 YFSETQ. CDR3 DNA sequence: TGCGCCAGCAGCTTACAATATCTCCGGGACAGGCGTTCTTGGGCCAACGTCCTGACTTTC. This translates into CASSLQYLRDRRSWANVLTF.

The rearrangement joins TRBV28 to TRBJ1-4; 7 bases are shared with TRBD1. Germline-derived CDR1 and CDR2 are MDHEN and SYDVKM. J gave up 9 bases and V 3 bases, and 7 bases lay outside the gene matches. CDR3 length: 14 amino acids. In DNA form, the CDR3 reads TGTGCCAGCAGTTTCGCGGGACAGCGTCAAAAACTGTTTTTT. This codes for CASSFAGQRQKLFF.

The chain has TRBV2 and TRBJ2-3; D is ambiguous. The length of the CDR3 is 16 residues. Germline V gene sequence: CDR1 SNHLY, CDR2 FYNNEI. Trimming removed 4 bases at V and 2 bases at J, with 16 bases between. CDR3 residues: CASSVYFDTITDTQYF. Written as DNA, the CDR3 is TGTGCCAGCAGTGTCTATTTTGACACGATCACAGATACGCAGTATTTT.

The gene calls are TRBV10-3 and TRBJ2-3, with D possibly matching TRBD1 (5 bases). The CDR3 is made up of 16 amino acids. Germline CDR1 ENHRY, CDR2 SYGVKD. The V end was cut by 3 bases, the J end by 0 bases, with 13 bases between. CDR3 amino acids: CAISELAGPSTDTQYF. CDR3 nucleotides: TGTGCCATCAGTGAACTGGCAGGGCCTAGCACAGATACGCAGTATTTT.

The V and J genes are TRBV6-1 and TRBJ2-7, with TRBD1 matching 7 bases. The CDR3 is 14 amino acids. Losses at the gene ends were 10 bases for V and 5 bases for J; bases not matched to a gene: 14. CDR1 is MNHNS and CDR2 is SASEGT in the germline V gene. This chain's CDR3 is CATAPGTDYHEQYV. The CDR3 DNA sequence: TGTGCCACCGCCCCCGGGACAGATTACCACGAGCAGTACGTC.

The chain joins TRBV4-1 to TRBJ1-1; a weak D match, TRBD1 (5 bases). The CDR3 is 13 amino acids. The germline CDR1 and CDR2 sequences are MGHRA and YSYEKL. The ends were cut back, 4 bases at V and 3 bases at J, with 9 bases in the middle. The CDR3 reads CASSPSGYTEAFF. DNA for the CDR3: TGCGCCAGCAGCCCATCAGGGTACACTGAAGCTTTCTTT.

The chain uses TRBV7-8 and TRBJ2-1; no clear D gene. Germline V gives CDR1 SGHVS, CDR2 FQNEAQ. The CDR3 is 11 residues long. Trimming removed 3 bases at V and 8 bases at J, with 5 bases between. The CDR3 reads CASSFRYEQFF. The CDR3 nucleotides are TGTGCCAGCAGCTTCCGTTATGAGCAGTTCTTC. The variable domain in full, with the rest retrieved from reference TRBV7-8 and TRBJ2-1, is GAGVSQSPRYKVAKRGQDVALRCDPISGHVSLFWYQQALGQGPEFLTYFQNEAQLDKSGLPSDRFFAERPEGSVSTLKIQRTQQEDSAVYLCASSFRYEQFFGPGTRLTVL.

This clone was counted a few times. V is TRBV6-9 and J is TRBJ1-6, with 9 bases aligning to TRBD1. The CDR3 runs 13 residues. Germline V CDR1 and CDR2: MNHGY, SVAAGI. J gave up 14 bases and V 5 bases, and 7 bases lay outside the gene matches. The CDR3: CASSRDRARSLHF. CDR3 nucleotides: TGTGCCAGCAGTCGGGACAGGGCGCGATCCCTCCACTTT.

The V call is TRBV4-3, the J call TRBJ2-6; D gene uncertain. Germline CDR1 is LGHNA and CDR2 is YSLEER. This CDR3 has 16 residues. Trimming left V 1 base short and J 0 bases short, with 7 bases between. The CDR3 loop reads CASSQGGDSGANVLTF. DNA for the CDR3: TGCGCCAGCAGCCAAGGAGGAGACTCTGGGGCCAACGTCCTGACTTTC.

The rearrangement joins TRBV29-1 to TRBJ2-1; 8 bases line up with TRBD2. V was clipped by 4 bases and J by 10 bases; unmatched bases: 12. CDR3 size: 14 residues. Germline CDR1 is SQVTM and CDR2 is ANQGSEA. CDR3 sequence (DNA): TGCAGCGTTGCCGGGGGGGATGACAGTTTCGAGCAGTTCTTC. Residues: CSVAGGDDSFEQFF.

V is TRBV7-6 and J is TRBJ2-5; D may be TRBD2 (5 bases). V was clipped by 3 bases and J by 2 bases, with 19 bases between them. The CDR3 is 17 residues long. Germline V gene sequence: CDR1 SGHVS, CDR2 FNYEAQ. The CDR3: CASSLGAGVVDQETQYF. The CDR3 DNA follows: TGTGCCAGCAGCTTGGGAGCCGGGGTAGTGGATCAAGAGACCCAGTACTTC.

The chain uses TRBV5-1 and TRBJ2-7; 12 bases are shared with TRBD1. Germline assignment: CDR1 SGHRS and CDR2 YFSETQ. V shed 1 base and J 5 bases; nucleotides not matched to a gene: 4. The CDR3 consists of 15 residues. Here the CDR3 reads CASSLPGTGGHEQYV. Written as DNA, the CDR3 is TGCGCCAGCAGCTTGCCAGGGACAGGGGGCCACGAGCAGTACGTC.

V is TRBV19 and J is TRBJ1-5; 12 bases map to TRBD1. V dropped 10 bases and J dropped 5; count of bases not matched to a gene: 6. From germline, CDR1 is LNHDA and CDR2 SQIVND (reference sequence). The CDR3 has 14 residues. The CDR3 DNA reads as TGTGCCACCGGGACAGGGGGCGGGTATCAGCCCCAGCATTTT. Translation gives CATGTGGGYQPQHF. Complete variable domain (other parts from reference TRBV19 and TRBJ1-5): DGGITQSPKYLFRKEGQNVTLSCEQNLNHDAMYWYRQDPGQGLRLIYYSQIVNDFQKGDIAEGYSVSREKKESFPLTVTSAQKNPTAFYLCATGTGGGYQPQHFGDGTRLSIL.

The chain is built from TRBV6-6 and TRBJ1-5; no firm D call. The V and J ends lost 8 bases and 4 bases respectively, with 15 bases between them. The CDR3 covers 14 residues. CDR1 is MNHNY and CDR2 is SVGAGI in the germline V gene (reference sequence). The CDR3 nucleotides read TGTGCCAGCGGAACGGCGGGGAAAAATCAGCCCCAGCATTTT. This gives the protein CASGTAGKNQPQHF.

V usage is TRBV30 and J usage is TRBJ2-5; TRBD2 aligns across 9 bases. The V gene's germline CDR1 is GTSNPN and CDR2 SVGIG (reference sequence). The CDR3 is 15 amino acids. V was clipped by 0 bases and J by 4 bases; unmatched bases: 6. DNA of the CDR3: TGTGCCTGGAGTGTAAGCGGGGGGATGCGAGAGACCCAGTACTTC. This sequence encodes CAWSVSGGMRETQYF.

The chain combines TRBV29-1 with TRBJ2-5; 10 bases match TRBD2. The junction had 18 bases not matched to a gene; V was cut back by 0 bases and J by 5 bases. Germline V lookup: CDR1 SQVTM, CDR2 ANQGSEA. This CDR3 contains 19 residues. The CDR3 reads CSVEDPAGGLAESRETQYF. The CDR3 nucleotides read TGCAGCGTTGAAGATCCAGCCGGTGGACTAGCGGAGAGCAGGGAGACCCAGTACTTC.

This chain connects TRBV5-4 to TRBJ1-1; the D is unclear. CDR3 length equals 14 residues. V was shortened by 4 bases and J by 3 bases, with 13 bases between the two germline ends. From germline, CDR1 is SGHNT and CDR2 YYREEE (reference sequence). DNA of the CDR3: TGTGCCAGCAGCCCCCGAGGGTTCCACACTGAAGCTTTCTTT. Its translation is CASSPRGFHTEAFF.

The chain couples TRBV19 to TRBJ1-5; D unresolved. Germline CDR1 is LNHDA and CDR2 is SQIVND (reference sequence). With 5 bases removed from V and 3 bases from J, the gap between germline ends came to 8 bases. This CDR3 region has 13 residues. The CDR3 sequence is CASSRAVNQPQHF. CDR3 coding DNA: TGTGCCAGTAGTCGAGCGGTCAATCAGCCCCAGCATTTT.

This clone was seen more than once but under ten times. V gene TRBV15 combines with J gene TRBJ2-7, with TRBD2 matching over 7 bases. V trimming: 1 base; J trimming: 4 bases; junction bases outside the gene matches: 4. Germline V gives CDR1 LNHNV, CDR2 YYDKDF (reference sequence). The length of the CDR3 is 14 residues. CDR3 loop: CATSRVAGEYEQYF. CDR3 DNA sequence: TGTGCCACCAGCAGAGTGGCGGGGGAATACGAGCAGTACTTC.

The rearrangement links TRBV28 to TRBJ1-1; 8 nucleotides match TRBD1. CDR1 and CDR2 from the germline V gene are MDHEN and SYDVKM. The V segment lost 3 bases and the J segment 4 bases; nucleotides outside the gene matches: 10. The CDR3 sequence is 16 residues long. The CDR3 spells CASSLRQGALSTEAFF. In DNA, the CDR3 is TGTGCCAGCAGTTTGAGGCAGGGGGCGCTGAGCACTGAAGCTTTCTTT.